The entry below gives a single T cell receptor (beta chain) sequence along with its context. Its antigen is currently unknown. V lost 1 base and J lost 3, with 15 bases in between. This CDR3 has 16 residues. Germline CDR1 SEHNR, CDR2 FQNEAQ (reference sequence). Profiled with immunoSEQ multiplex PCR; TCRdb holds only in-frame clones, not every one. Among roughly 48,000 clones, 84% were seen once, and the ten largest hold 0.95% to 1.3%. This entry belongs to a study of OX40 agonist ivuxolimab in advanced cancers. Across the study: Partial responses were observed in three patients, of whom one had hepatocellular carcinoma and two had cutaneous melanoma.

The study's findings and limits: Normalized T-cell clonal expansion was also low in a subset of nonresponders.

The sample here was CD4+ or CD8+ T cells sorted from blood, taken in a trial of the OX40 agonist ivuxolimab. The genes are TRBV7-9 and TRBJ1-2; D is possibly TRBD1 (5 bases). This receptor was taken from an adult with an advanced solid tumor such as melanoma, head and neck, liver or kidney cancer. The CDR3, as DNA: TGTGCCAGCAGCTTAGGTGTAGGGTTCAGGGACTATGGCTACACCTTC. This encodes CASSLGVGFRDYGYTF.